This T cell receptor beta chain was obtained from a study of read filtering for tumor transcriptome and immune sequencing (dated by TCRdb to 2018 to 2020). In terms of the full investigation: Of the patients in the cohort, 16 to 20 were male and 14 to 15 were female, and their mean age was roughly 68 years, with a range of about 40 to 85. Under revised international staging, about eight patients fell into R-ISS I, approximately 15 into R-ISS II and six or seven into R-ISS III. Whole-transcriptome libraries were prepared with the TruSeq RNA Access Library Prep Kit after DNase treatment. Per sample, about 3.5 to 11 million TCR-region mapped reads were obtained with IR-seq, compared with only roughly 80 to 1273 with RNA-seq. TCR repertoires obtained by targeted immune repertoire sequencing and by bulk whole-transcriptome sequencing performed on the same bone marrow samples were compared. A main aim was a read-filtering strategy for immune repertoire data, specifically whether clonotypes supported by a single read should be removed. Paper-wide results and their limitations: The correlation between IR-seq and RNA-seq shared clonotype proportions was increased by removal of single-read clonotypes. In IR-seq, roughly four fifths of clonotypes but approximately 3.8% of total reads were represented by single-read clonotypes, whereas in RNA-seq, 74.6% of clonotypes and approximately 44% of reads were represented by single-read clonotypes. Compared with RNA-seq, IR-seq captured clonotypes at much higher depth and more reliably, and a smaller IR-seq throughput was enough to identify most shared clonotypes. The sorted CD138-negative fraction was not purified T cells but a mixed bone marrow immune population.

Only one count was recorded for this clonotype. The antigen it recognizes is unknown. One end of the junction is discordant with germline, which a read error may explain. The CDR3 numbers 13 residues from cysteine through phenylalanine. Only the CDR3 portion is preserved as DNA: 39 bases, with reading frame beginning at the first base. Sequences KGHDR (CDR1) and SFDVKD (CDR2) are obtained from the germline V gene. Bone marrow was sampled from every patient at the time of active disease. Ficoll-Hypaque density gradient centrifugation was used to isolate the bone marrow mononuclear cells. Myeloma plasma cells were removed and CD138-negative cells were obtained by negative selection following labeling with CD138 magnetic microbeads on a MACS separator. Purity of the isolated cells was checked by flow cytometry on an Attune NxT using CD138 antibodies. TRIzol reagent was used to extract total RNA, and a NanoDrop spectrophotometer was used to quantify the extracted RNA. For each patient, paired RNA-seq and IR-seq were run on the CD138-negative bone marrow sample from that patient.

Starting from around 420 ng RNA, TCR libraries were constructed with the Immunoverse kit using molecular barcoded adaptors that cover the alpha/delta and beta/gamma chains. TCR library preparation used the same RNA that was used for transcriptome sequencing. An Illumina HiSeq 4000 with 2 x 150 cycles was used to sequence the TCR libraries. From the authors' description of their analysis: MiXCR aligned TCR reads to human V, D, J and C references and assembled the aligned reads into CDR3 clonotypes, with quality filtering and error correction included. The tcR package in R was used to analyze clonotype counts and gene usage diversity. For inspection of raw mapping reads, RNA-seq reads were mapped by STAR aligner version 2.5.3a onto GRCh37 of the human genome. IR-seq fastq files were randomly downsampled with Seqtk 1.3 to test the effect of sequencing depth on detected clonotypes. The public reads were reprocessed in TCRdb via fastp at Q25 and MiXCR, keeping in-frame beta chains. Each record represents a unique CDR3 protein, reported with the most common genes and DNA among its rows. The authors' filters were not applied to this entry. For this sample the table gives 120,000 or so distinct CDR3 sequences, of which roughly 13% were detected only once. The top ten hold approximately 10% of the sample.

Sequencing input: a population of CD138-negative cells sorted from bone marrow. The cell subset or site label, read with the paper, signifies: bone marrow mononuclear cells depleted of CD138+ plasma/myeloma cells by negative magnetic selection. The TCR comes from a donor over 35 with multiple myeloma. The rearrangement combines TRBV24-1 with TRBJ2-1; no D gene can be assigned with confidence. The CDR3 here reads CAPSDYGSNEQFF. The DNA sequence is TGTGCCCCCAGTGATTACGGGTCCAATGAGCAGTTCTTC.